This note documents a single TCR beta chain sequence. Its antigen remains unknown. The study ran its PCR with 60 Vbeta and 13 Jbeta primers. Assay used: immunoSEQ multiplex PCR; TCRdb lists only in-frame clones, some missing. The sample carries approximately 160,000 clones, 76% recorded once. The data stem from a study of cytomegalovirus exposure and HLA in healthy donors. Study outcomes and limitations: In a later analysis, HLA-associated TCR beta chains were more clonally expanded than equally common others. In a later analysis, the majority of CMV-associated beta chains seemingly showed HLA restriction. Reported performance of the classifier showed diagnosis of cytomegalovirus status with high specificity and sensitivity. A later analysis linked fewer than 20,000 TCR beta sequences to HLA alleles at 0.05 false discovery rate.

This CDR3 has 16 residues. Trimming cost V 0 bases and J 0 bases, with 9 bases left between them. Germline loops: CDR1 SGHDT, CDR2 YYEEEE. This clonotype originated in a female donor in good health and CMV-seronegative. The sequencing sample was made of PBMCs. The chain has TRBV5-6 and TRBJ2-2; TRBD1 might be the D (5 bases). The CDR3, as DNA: TGTGCCAGCAGCTTGGAGGGGCTTACGAACACCGGGGAGCTGTTTTTT. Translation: CASSLEGLTNTGELFF.